These 21 T cell receptor beta chains were sequenced from one sample in a study of blood T cell repertoires in COVID-19. Sequencing used immunoSEQ multiplex PCR; TCRdb keeps in-frame clones, though not all of them. The sample has about 40,000 clones, roughly four fifths seen once. Sequenced input: peripheral blood. All receptors come from a woman aged 55-69 years with acute or convalescent COVID-19.

The CDR3 DNA sequence: TGTGCCAGCAGTTACCCGAGGGGGGGGACAGGATACTACGAGCAGTACTTC. Its protein product is CASSYPRGGTGYYEQYF. The J gene is TRBJ2-7, the V gene TRBV7-9; tentative D call: TRBD1 (8 bases). Germline lookup yields CDR1 SEHNR and CDR2 FQNEAQ (reference sequence). V was trimmed by 6 bases and J by 3 bases, leaving 24 bases between them. This CDR3 has 17 residues.

V and J are TRBV7-8 and TRBJ2-1, with 9 bases identical to TRBD1. This CDR3 spans 17 amino acids. Trimming at V came to 1 base and at J to 0 bases, leaving 4 bases not matched to a gene. Germline CDR1 is SGHVS and CDR2 is FQNEAQ. CDR3: CASSLGTGASSYNEQFF. The DNA for the CDR3 is TGTGCCAGCAGCTTAGGGACAGGGGCCAGCTCCTACAATGAGCAGTTCTTC.

Remarks on this clone: The same CDR3 is also encoded by other DNA sequences in this sample. The gene calls are TRBV9 and TRBJ2-3; 7 bases are a match to TRBD2. CDR3 length: 15 amino acids. V was pared by 0 bases and J by 5 bases, with 6 bases of the junction left unmatched. Germline V gene data show CDR1 as SGDLS and CDR2 as YYNGEE. CDR3 protein: CASSVDSGSGDTQYF. The DNA for the CDR3 is TGTGCCAGCAGCGTAGATAGCGGGTCGGGAGATACGCAGTATTTT.

This chain joins TRBV18 and TRBJ1-2, with D uncertain. Germline values: CDR1 KGHSH, CDR2 LQKENI. Trimming took off 0 bases at V and 7 bases at J, with 15 bases between the two ends. CDR3 length: 15 residues. CDR3 nucleotides: TGTGCCAGCTCACCACCGTCGTCAATGCGGTCTGGCTACACCTTC. Translated, it gives CASSPPSSMRSGYTF.

The chain carries TRBV5-6 and TRBJ1-6, with 8 bases that match TRBD1. After removal of 4 bases from V and 8 bases from J, the junction contained 17 bases not matched to a gene. The CDR3 loop spans 18 amino acids. CDR1 SGHDT and CDR2 YYEEEE come from the germline V gene. The CDR3 nucleotides read TGTGCCAGCAGCCAGGGACAGGAGCGGATCCCGCGTTATTCACCCCTCCACTTT. Its protein is CASSQGQERIPRYSPLHF.

This clone is a singleton in its sample. V gene TRBV30 combines with J gene TRBJ1-6; TRBD1 agrees at 7 bases. This CDR3 spans 14 amino acids. CDR1 is GTSNPN and CDR2 is SVGIG in the germline V gene (reference sequence). Unmatched junction bases numbered 5, after V lost 8 bases and J lost 1 base. The chain's CDR3 is CATDRESYNSPLHF. The CDR3 coding sequence is TGTGCCACTGACAGGGAGTCCTATAATTCACCCCTCCACTTT.

This rearrangement joins TRBV30 to TRBJ2-3, with 7 bases identical to TRBD1. Germline CDR1 reads GTSNPN; CDR2 reads SVGIG (reference sequence). With V trimmed by 2 bases and J by 1 base, 3 bases remained unmatched. This CDR3 region has 14 residues. The CDR3 protein is CAWSRTGGTDTQYF. The CDR3 DNA reads TGTGCCTGGAGTAGAACAGGGGGCACAGATACGCAGTATTTT.

This sequence joins TRBV5-1 and TRBJ2-2, with D possibly matching TRBD2 (6 bases). V shed 3 bases and J shed 7 bases, with 13 bases lying between them. Germline V gene lookup returns CDR1 SGHRS and CDR2 YFSETQ. This CDR3 spans 14 amino acids. The CDR3 protein is CASSYGGEGGELFF. CDR3 bases: TGCGCCAGCAGCTACGGAGGGGAAGGCGGGGAGCTGTTTTTT.

The rearrangement joins TRBV7-9 to TRBJ1-2; the D gene is possibly TRBD1 (6 bases). Germline CDR1 SEHNR, CDR2 FQNEAQ (reference sequence). V lost 5 bases to trimming and J lost 2 bases, with 9 bases between them. The CDR3 extends over 13 amino acids. CDR3 in DNA: TGTGCCAGCAGCCTCGGGACAAACTATGGCTACACCTTC. Encoded protein: CASSLGTNYGYTF.

This clone has just a few counts. The chain combines TRBV5-1 with TRBJ1-6; 7 nucleotides agree with TRBD1. CDR3 length equals 17 residues. Germline CDR1 reads SGHRS; CDR2 reads YFSETQ. The junction had 8 bases not matched to a gene; V was cut back by 0 bases and J by 5 bases. CDR3 region: CASSLAGRGDDNSPLHF. The CDR3, as DNA: TGCGCCAGCAGCTTGGCGGGCAGGGGGGATGATAATTCACCCCTCCACTTT.

This rearrangement joins TRBV27 to TRBJ1-2; possibly TRBD1 for D (6 bases). There are 15 residues in the CDR3. CDR1 is MNHEY, CDR2 SMNVEV, per germline (reference sequence). V was pared by 5 bases and J by 5 bases, with 18 bases between. CDR3 DNA: TGTGCCAGCAGTCCCCAACACAGGGCCGCGTATGGCTACACCTTC. It encodes CASSPQHRAAYGYTF.

Worth noting for this clone: The DNA is omitted, as the CDR3 cannot be located on it reliably, and the CDR3 follows TCRdb's listing. This chain uses TRBV6-1 with TRBJ2-1; the table's D call of TRBD2 was not tested on the DNA. The V gene's germline CDR1 is MNHNS and CDR2 SASEGT. The CDR3 has 18 amino acids, counting both end residues. CDR3 sequence: CASSEVFVPGRTIDEQFF.

The V and J genes are TRBV18 and TRBJ2-3, with D tentatively TRBD1 (5 bases). Germline values: CDR1 KGHSH, CDR2 LQKENI. V was trimmed by 4 bases and J by 8 bases, leaving 13 bases between them. This CDR3 has 13 amino acids. CDR3 amino acids: CASSRSTVSTQYF. The CDR3, as DNA: TGTGCCAGCTCACGGTCGACAGTCAGTACGCAGTATTTT.

This chain links TRBV7-8 with TRBJ1-6, with D possibly being TRBD1 (5 bases). Trimming took off 3 bases at V and 0 bases at J, with 6 bases between the two ends. The CDR3 runs 15 residues. Germline V gene lookup returns CDR1 SGHVS and CDR2 FQNEAQ. The CDR3: CASSLQGSYNSPLHF. DNA for the CDR3: TGTGCCAGCAGCTTGCAGGGCTCCTATAATTCACCCCTCCACTTT.

V gene TRBV3-1 (or the pseudogene TRBV3-2) combines with J gene TRBJ1-4, with D possibly TRBD1 on 6 matching bases. The CDR3 loop spans 16 amino acids. Germline V CDR1 and CDR2: LGHDT, YNNKEL (reference sequence). The V and J ends lost 4 bases and 8 bases respectively, with 20 bases between them. The CDR3 nucleotides are TGTGCCAGCAGCCCCCGGGGGGGGCCGGGACGCGAAAAACTGTTTTTT. This translates into CASSPRGGPGREKLFF.

This clone was seen just once. CDR3 in amino acids: CATSSGRTGAGELFF. The CDR3 nucleotides read TGTGCCACCAGCAGTGGTAGGACAGGGGCCGGGGAGCTGTTTTTT. V and J are TRBV15 and TRBJ2-2; TRBD1 matches 9 bases. V shed 3 bases, J shed 6 bases, and the junction held 5 bases outside the gene matches. CDR3 size: 15 residues. Per germline, CDR1 LNHNV and CDR2 YYDKDF (reference sequence). The whole variable domain, filled in from reference TRBV15 and TRBJ2-2, reads DAMVIQNPRYQVTQFGKPVTLSCSQTLNHNVMYWYQQKSSQAPKLLFHYYDKDFNNEADTPDNFQSRRPNTSFCFLDIRSPGLGDTAMYLCATSSGRTGAGELFFGEGSRLTVL.

V usage is TRBV9 and J usage is TRBJ2-1; TRBD2 might be the D (6 bases). Germline-derived CDR1 and CDR2 are SGDLS and YYNGEE. The CDR3 has 14 amino acids. V was trimmed by 3 bases and J by 4 bases, leaving 11 bases between them. The CDR3 loop reads CASSGRDWYNEQFF. For the CDR3, the DNA is TGTGCCAGCAGCGGCCGGGACTGGTACAATGAGCAGTTCTTC.

CDR3: CATSDSGGGNYGYTF. DNA for the CDR3: TGTGCCACCAGTGATTCAGGGGGAGGTAACTATGGCTACACCTTC. The chain is built from TRBV24-1 and TRBJ1-2; 7 bases align to TRBD1. J was trimmed by 1 base and V by 2 bases; bases with no gene match: 3. This CDR3 comprises 15 residues. Per the germline V gene, CDR1 is KGHDR and CDR2 is SFDVKD.

The gene calls are TRBV28 and TRBJ2-7; 7 bases match TRBD1. V lost 6 bases, J lost 5 bases, and 13 bases stayed unmatched. Per the germline V gene, CDR1 is MDHEN and CDR2 is SYDVKM. The CDR3 runs 15 residues. CDR3 DNA sequence: TGTGCCAGCAGCTCACGACAGGGCGGTAATCACGAGCAGTACTTC. Translation gives CASSSRQGGNHEQYF.

The gene calls are TRBV30 and TRBJ1-5; the D gene is possibly TRBD1 (5 bases). The CDR3 is made up of 13 amino acids. Germline CDR1 and CDR2: GTSNPN and SVGIG (reference sequence). V lost 2 bases and J 7 bases, leaving 12 bases between the germline ends. The CDR3 nucleotides are TGTGCCTGGAGTTCCAGGGTGCAACAGCCCCAGCATTTT. It translates to CAWSSRVQQPQHF.

V gene TRBV18 combines with J gene TRBJ2-7; possible D gene TRBD1, 6 bases. V dropped 1 base and J dropped 0 bases, with 10 bases sitting between them. CDR1 and CDR2 (germline): KGHSH, LQKENI. There are 15 residues in the CDR3. The CDR3 DNA is TGTGCCAGCTCACCACAGACAGGTACCTCCTACGAGCAGTACTTC. This gives the protein CASSPQTGTSYEQYF. The whole variable domain, remainder taken from reference TRBV18 and TRBJ2-7, is NAGVMQNPRHLVRRRGQEARLRCSPMKGHSHVYWYRQLPEEGLKFMVYLQKENIIDESGMPKERFSAEFPKEGPSILRIQQVVRGDSAAYFCASSPQTGTSYEQYFGPGTRLTVT.